These 11 T cell receptor beta chains share one sample of origin, sequenced in a study of metastatic and nonmetastatic thyroid tumors. Among the patients, none had received any treatment before thyroid surgery. Using MiXCR, TCRdb reanalyzed the PCR reads. The sample lists 55,000 to 75,000 clones; about 17% were seen once. The material sequenced was blood. These receptors came from a female donor with papillary thyroid cancer or a benign thyroid nodule (not recorded which). Some clones in this sample may be carry-over from other donors' samples.

The table lists this clone with many counts. CDR3 region: CASSLIRAAGNTIYF. CDR3 sequence (DNA): TGTGCCAGCAGTTTGATTCGGGCGGCTGGAAACACCATATATTTT. The chain links TRBV28 to TRBJ1-3; D is undetermined. Trimming left V 3 bases short and J 2 bases short, with 11 bases between. The germline gives CDR1 MDHEN, CDR2 SYDVKM. The CDR3 loop spans 15 amino acids.

Only a few counts were recorded for this clone. The rearrangement uses TRBV6-2 or TRBV6-3 and TRBJ1-2; D ambiguous. CDR3 size: 16 residues. The germline V gene encodes CDR1 MNHEY and CDR2 SVGEGT. V lost 4 bases and J lost 6, with 21 bases in between. CDR3 sequence: CASSSHDPMREHGYTF. CDR3 nucleotide sequence: TGTGCCAGCAGTTCACATGACCCAATGCGGGAGCATGGCTACACCTTC.

The table lists this clone with many counts. This rearrangement joins TRBV12-3 or TRBV12-4 to TRBJ2-7; D tentatively reads TRBD1 or TRBD2 (5 bases each). V dropped 3 bases and J dropped 6 bases, with 18 bases sitting between them. This CDR3 has 15 residues. This chain's CDR3 is CASSLRSGARREQYF. In DNA, the CDR3 is TGTGCCAGCAGTTTGCGTTCCGGGGCCAGGCGCGAGCAGTACTTC.

A word on this clone: Germline is not matched at one junction end, which may reflect a read error. This sequence joins TRBV6-1 and TRBJ1-6, with TRBD1 matching 8 bases. The length of the CDR3 is 17 residues. Germline CDR1 MNHNS, CDR2 SASEGT. CDR3 sequence reads: CASRSQLGTGTNSPINF. The CDR3, as DNA: TGTGCCAGCAGGAGCCAACTTGGGACAGGTACCAATTCACCCATCAACTTT.

A remark on this clone: One end of the junction varies from germline; a read error may be responsible. The chain employs TRBV5-1 and TRBJ1-6; possible D gene TRBD1, 6 bases. CDR1 and CDR2 from the germline V gene are SGHRS and YFSETQ. This CDR3 spans 14 amino acids. This CDR3 reads CASRDRPGNSPLHF. DNA of the CDR3: TGCGCCAGCAGAGACAGGCCGGGCAATTCACCACTCCACTTT. Filled out from reference TRBV5-1 and TRBJ1-6, the complete variable domain reads KAGVTQTPRYLIKTRGQQVTLSCSPISGHRSVSWYQQTPGQGLQFLFEYFSETQRNKGNFPGRFSGRQFSNSRSEMNVSTLELGDSALYLCASRDRPGNSPLHFGNGTRLTVT.

This clone was counted ten times or more. This chain connects TRBV12-3 or TRBV12-4 to TRBJ1-2; weak D call: TRBD1 (5 bases). The CDR3 covers 15 residues. V was trimmed by 6 bases and J by 8 bases, leaving 22 bases between them. This chain's CDR3 is CASSGGGIDREGYTF. The CDR3 coding sequence is TGTGCCAGCAGCGGGGGGGGAATTGACCGGGAGGGCTACACCTTC.

The chain carries TRBV19 and TRBJ2-7; TRBD2 matches at 11 bases. CDR1 is LNHDA and CDR2 is SQIVND in the germline V gene (reference sequence). Unmatched junction bases numbered 2, after V lost 5 bases and J lost 2 bases. The length of the CDR3 is 14 residues. The CDR3 DNA sequence: TGTGCCAGTAGTCAGACTAGCGGGGCCTACGAGCAGTACTTC. Protein sequence: CASSQTSGAYEQYF.

Points on this clone: Sequence at one end of the junction differs from germline and may be a read error. The rearrangement joins TRBV27 to TRBJ2-1, with D tentatively TRBD2 (6 bases). The germline CDR1 and CDR2 sequences are MNHEY and SMNVEV (reference sequence). This CDR3 has 15 residues. The CDR3 region is CSSSLGLAFLNEQFF. DNA for the CDR3: TGTTCCAGCAGTTTAGGTCTAGCGTTTCTCAATGAGCAGTTCTTC.

This clone was picked up many times. The chain uses TRBV14 and TRBJ2-3, with D possibly matching TRBD2 (6 bases). CDR3 length: 16 amino acids. Germline V lookup: CDR1 SGHDN, CDR2 FVKESK. V lost 3 bases and J 6 bases, leaving 19 bases between the germline ends. The CDR3 loop is CASSHRDMGLADTQYF. The CDR3 DNA sequence: TGTGCCAGCAGCCATCGAGACATGGGACTCGCCGATACGCAGTATTTT.

This clone was observed a handful of times. This rearrangement joins TRBV7-2 to TRBJ1-1; D is uncertain. The CDR3 is 15 residues long. V lost 5 bases and J lost 0, with 13 bases in between. Germline V gene sequence: CDR1 SGHTA, CDR2 FQGNSA. The CDR3 sequence: CASSRSISMNTEAFF. The CDR3 region has the DNA TGTGCCAGCAGCCGATCAATCTCGATGAACACTGAAGCTTTCTTT.

The chain is built from TRBV20-1 and TRBJ2-6; D might be TRBD1 (6 bases). CDR1 and CDR2 from the germline V gene are DFQATT and SNEGSKA (reference sequence). V lost 0 bases and J 0 bases, leaving 12 bases between the germline ends. This CDR3 has 17 residues. The DNA for the CDR3 is TGCAGTGCTAGAGACCCCAGGGGAAGCTCTGGGGCCAACGTCCTGACTTTC. This codes for CSARDPRGSSGANVLTF.